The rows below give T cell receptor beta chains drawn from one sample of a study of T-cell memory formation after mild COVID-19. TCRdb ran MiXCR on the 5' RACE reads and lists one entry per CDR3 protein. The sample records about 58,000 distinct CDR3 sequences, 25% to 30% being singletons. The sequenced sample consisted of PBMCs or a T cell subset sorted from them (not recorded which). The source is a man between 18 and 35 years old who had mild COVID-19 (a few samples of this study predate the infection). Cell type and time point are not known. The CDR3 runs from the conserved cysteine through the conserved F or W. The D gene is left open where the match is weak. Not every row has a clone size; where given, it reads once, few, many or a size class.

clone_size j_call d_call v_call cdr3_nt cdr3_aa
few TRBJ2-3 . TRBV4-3 TGCGCCAGCAGCCCCGGCGGCACAGATACGCAGTATTTT CASSPGGTDTQYF
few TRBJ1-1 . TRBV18 TGTGCCAGCTCACCGGGAGAAAACACTGAAGCTTTCTTT CASSPGENTEAFF
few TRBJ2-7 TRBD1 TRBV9 TGTGCCAGCGGGGGACAGGGAGACTACGAGCAGTACTTC CASGGQGDYEQYF
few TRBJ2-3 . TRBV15 TGTGCCACCAGCGAGAGGGGGGCTGTTGGAGATACGCAGTATTTT CATSERGAVGDTQYF
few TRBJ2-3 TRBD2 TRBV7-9 TGTGCCAGCAGCTTTCCCAGCGGGGGGGCAGGTACGCAGTATTTT CASSFPSGGAGTQYF
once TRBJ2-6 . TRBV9 TGTGCCAGCAGCGGCCCAGCGGGTCCCTTCGCCTCTGGGGCCAACGTCCTGACTTTC CASSGPAGPFASGANVLTF
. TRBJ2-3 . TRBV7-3 TGTGCCAGCAGCCGAGAGGGGGGCACAGATACGCAGTATTTT CASSREGGTDTQYF
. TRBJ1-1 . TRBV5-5 TGTGCCAGCAGCTCCGAGAACCCTGAAGCTTTCTTT CASSSENPEAFF
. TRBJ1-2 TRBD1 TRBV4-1 TGCGCCAGCAGCCAAGGGACAGGGTATGGCTACACCTTC CASSQGTGYGYTF
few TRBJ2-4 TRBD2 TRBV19 TGTGCCAGTAGTCTGGGGGGGGACATTCAGTACTTC CASSLGGDIQYF
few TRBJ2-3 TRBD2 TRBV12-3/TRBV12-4 TGTGCCAGCAGTTTAGCGAGGGGACTAGCGTGGGATACGCAGTATTTT CASSLARGLAWDTQYF
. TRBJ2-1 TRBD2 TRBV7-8 TGTGCCAGCAGCTCGACTAGCGGGGGGGCCCATGAGCAGTTCTTC CASSSTSGGAHEQFF
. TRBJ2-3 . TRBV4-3 TGCGCCAGCAGCCTCTCTTGGACCGATACGCAGTATTTT CASSLSWTDTQYF
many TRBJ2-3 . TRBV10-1 TGCGCCAGCAGTGCCGGTCTCACAGATACGCAGTATTTT CASSAGLTDTQYF
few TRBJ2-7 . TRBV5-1 TGCGCCAGCAGCCCTCAGGAGTGGGGATTTCCCTACGAGCAGTACTTC CASSPQEWGFPYEQYF
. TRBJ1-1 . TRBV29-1 TGCAGCGTGCAGGGGAACACTGAAGCTTTCTTT CSVQGNTEAFF
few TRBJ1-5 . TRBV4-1 TGCGCCAGCAGCCGGGTCGGTGGGGCCAATCAGCCCCAGCATTTT CASSRVGGANQPQHF
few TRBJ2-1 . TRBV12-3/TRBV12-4 TGTGCCAGCAGGGGGGGCTCCACCTACAATGAGCAGTTCTTC CASRGGSTYNEQFF
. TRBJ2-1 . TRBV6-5 TGTGCCAGCAGTTTATTCGGCAGAGGCAGGGGCAATGTCGAGCAGTTCTTC CASSLFGRGRGNVEQFF